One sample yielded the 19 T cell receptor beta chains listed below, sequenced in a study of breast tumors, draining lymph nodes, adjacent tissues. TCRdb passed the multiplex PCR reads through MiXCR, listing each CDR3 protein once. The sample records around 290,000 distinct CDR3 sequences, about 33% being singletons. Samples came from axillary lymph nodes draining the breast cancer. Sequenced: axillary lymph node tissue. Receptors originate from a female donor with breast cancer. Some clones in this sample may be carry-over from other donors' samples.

The CDR3 protein is CASSSLGRGGNQPQHF. The CDR3 DNA reads as TGTGCCAGCAGTTCCCTAGGGAGGGGGGGAAATCAGCCCCAGCATTTT. The chain uses TRBV28 and TRBJ1-5; D might be TRBD1 (6 bases). This CDR3 comprises 16 residues. Trimming took off 4 bases at V and 4 bases at J, with 17 bases between the two ends. Germline-derived CDR1 and CDR2 are MDHEN and SYDVKM.

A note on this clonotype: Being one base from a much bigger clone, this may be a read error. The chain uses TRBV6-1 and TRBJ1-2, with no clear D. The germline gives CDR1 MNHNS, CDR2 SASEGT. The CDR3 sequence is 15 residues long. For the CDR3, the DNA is TGTACCAGCAGTGAGATGCAGGTAGTAGGCTATGGCTACACCTTC. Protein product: CTSSEMQVVGYGYTF.

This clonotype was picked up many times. Here the CDR3 DNA reads TGTGCCAGCAGCCGCCAACTCCCTCCTGAGTCGGGTACAGATACGCAGTATTTT. Its translation is CASSRQLPPESGTDTQYF. V is TRBV4-2 and J is TRBJ2-3; D unclear. Trimming took 4 bases from V and 3 from J, leaving 23 bases between them. The CDR3 sequence is 18 residues long. Per germline, CDR1 LGHNA and CDR2 YNFKEQ.

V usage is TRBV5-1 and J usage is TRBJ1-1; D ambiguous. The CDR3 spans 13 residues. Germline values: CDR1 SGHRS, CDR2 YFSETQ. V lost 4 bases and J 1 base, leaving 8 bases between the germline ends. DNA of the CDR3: TGCGCCAGCAGCCCCTCAACGAACACTGAAGCTTTCTTT. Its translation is CASSPSTNTEAFF.

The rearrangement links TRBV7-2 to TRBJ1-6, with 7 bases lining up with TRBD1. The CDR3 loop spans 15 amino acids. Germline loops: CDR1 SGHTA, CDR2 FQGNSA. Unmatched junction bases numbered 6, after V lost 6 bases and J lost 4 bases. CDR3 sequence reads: CASSYRDRYNSPLHF. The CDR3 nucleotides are TGTGCCAGCAGTTACCGGGACAGATATAATTCACCCCTCCACTTT.

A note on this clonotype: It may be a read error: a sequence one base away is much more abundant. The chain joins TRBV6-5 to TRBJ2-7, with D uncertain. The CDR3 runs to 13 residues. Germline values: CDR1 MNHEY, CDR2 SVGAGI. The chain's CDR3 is CAGSYSESKEQYF. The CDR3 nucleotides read TGTGCCGGCAGTTACTCGGAAAGCAAAGAGCAGTACTTC.

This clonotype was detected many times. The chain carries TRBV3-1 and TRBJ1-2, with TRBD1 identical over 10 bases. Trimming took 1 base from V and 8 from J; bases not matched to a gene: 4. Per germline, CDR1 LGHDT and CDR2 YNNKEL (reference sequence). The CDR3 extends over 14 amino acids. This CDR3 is CASSQGDRGQGYTF. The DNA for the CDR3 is TGTGCCAGCAGCCAAGGAGACAGGGGGCAAGGCTACACCTTC.

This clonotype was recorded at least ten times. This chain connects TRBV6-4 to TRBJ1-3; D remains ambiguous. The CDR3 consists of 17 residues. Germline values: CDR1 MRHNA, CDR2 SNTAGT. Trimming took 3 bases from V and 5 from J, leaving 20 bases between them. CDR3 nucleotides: TGTGCCAGCAGTGAAGGGAAACCTAGGAATATTAGAAACACCATATATTTT. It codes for CASSEGKPRNIRNTIYF.

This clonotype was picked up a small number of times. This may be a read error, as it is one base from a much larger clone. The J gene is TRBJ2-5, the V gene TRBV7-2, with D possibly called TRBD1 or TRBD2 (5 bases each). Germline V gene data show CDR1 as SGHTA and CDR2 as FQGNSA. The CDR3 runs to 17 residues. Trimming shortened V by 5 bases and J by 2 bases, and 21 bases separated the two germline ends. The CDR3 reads CASSLRRGLAEQETQYF. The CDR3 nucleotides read TGTGCCAGCAGCCTACGAAGGGGTCTAGCCGAACAAGAGACCCAGTACTTC.

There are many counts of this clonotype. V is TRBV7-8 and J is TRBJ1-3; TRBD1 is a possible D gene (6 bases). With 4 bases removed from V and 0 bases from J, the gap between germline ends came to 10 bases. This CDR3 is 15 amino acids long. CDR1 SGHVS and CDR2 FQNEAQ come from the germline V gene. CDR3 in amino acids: CASSSDRYSGNTIYF. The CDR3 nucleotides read TGTGCCAGCAGCTCCGACAGGTACTCTGGAAACACCATATATTTT.

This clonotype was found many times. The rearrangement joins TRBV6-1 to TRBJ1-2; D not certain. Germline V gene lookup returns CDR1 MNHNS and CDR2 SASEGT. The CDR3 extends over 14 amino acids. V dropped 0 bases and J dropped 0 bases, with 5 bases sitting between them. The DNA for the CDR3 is TGTGCCAGCAGTGAAGCTGGGGCTAACTATGGCTACACCTTC. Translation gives CASSEAGANYGYTF.

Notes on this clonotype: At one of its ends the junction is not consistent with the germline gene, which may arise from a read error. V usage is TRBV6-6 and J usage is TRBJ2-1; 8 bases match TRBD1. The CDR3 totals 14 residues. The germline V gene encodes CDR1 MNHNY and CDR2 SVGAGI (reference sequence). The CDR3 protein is CASSHSKTGDERFF. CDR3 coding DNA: TGTGCCAGCAGTCACTCGAAGACAGGGGATGAGCGGTTCTTC.

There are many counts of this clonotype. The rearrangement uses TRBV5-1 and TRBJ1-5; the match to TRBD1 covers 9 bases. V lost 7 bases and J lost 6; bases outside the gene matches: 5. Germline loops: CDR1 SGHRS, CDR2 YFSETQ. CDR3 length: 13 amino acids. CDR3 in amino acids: CASPGQGGQPQHF. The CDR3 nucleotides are TGCGCCAGCCCGGGACAGGGTGGTCAGCCCCAGCATTTT.

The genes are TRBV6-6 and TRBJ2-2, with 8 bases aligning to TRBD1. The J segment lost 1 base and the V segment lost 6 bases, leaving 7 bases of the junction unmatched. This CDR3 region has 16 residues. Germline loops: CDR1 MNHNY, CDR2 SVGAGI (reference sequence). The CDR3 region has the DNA TGTGCCAGCAGACCCCCGGGACAGGAGAACACCGGGGAGCTGTTTTTT. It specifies CASRPPGQENTGELFF.

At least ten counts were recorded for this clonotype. The CDR3 protein is CASSLVWADNQPQHF. Here the CDR3 DNA reads TGTGCCAGCAGCTTAGTCTGGGCCGACAATCAGCCCCAGCATTTT. The chain employs TRBV7-2 and TRBJ1-5, with D uncertain. This CDR3 is 15 amino acids long. V was pared by 1 base and J by 3 bases, with 10 bases between. Per germline, CDR1 SGHTA and CDR2 FQGNSA.

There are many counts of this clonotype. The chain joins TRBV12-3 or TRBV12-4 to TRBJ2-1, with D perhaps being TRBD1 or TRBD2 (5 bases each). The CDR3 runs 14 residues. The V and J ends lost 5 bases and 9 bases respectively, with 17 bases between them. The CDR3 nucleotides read TGTGCCAGCAGTGAAGGGGAGCAGTTTACTGAGCAGTTCTTC. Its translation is CASSEGEQFTEQFF.

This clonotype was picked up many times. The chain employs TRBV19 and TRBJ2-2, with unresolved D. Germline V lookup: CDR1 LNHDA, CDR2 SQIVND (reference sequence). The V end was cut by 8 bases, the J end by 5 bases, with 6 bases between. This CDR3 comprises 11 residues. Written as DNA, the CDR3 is TGTGCCAGTCAGGCAACCGGGGAGCTGTTTTTT. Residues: CASQATGELFF.

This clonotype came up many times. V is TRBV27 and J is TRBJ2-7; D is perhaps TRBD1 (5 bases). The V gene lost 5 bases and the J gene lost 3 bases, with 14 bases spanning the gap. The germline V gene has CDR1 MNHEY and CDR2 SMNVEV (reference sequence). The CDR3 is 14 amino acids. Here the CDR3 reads CASSPRTDNYEQYF. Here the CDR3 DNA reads TGTGCCAGCAGTCCCCGTACGGACAACTACGAGCAGTACTTC.

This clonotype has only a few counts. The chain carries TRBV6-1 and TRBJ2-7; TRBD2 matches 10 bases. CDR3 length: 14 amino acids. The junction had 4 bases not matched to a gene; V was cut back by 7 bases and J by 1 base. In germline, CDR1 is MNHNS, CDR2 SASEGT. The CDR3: CASNQREGSYEQYF. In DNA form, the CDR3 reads TGTGCCAGCAACCAGCGGGAGGGATCCTACGAGCAGTACTTC.